The clone carrying this T cell receptor beta chain was counted only a few times. The antigen remains undetermined. The CDR3 spans 15 residues. Looked up from germline, CDR1 is MNHEY and CDR2 is SVGAGI. The V and J ends lost 8 bases and 6 bases respectively, with 22 bases between them. These data originate in a study of T cell repertoires in cytomegalovirus infection. In the study overall: CMV infection plus the matching HLA type was flagged by public TCR beta signatures. Findings and caveats of the study: Totalled public TCR beta family frequency picked out people who carried CMV plus the relevant HLA. Clonotypes of TCR beta that were HLA-C-restricted and CMV-specific dominated the ex vivo response.

In TCRdb, the reads were re-called with MiXCR into one record per CDR3 protein. The sample holds roughly 730,000 distinct CDR3 sequences, approximately 33% seen once. Sequencing used cultured PBMCs, obtained from culture after CMV antigen stimulation. This chain links TRBV6-5 with TRBJ2-5; D unclear. The source of this sequence is a human donor in good health (CMV status not recorded). Some clones in this sample may be carry-over from other donors' samples. Written as DNA, the CDR3 is TGTGCCAGCGCTCCCGGGTCCCCGTCCATCAAGACCCAGTACTTC. Translating gives CASAPGSPSIKTQYF.